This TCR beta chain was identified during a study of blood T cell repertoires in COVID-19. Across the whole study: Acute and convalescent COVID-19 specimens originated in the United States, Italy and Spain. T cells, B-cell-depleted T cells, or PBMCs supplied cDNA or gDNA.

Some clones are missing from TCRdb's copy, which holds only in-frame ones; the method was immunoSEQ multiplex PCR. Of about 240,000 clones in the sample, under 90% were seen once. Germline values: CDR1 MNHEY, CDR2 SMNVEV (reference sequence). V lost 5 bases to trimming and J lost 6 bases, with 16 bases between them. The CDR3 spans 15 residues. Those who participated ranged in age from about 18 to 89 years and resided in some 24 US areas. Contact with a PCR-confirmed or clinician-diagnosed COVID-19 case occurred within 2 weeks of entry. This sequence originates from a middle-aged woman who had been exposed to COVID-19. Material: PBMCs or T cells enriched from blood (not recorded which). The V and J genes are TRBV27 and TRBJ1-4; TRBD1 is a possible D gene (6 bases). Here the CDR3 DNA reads TGTGCCAGCAGTCCCATGGACAGCAGTTATGAAAAACTGTTTTTT. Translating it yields CASSPMDSSYEKLFF.